Presented here are 18 T cell receptor beta chains from one specimen sequenced in a study of graft-versus-host responses after intestinal transplantation. Measured with immunoSEQ multiplex PCR; TCRdb has only the in-frame clones, and not every one. The profile shows roughly 8,700 clones, approximately 31% of them singletons. Responders labeled with CFSE (about 200,000) were plated with about 200,000 irradiated, violet-dye-labeled stimulators. Sample: alloreactive CD8+ T cells from a mixed lymphocyte reaction culture, taken before intestinal transplant. This sample's subset: CFSE-low proliferating T cells sorted from roughly six-day pre-transplant mixed lymphocyte reaction (GvH or HvG direction). These receptors all stem from a human patient who received an intestinal transplant.

This clone was detected a few times. J is TRBJ2-7 and V is TRBV4-2; tentative D call: TRBD2 (6 bases). The CDR3 extends over 14 amino acids. Germline CDR1 LGHNA, CDR2 YNFKEQ. With 2 bases removed from V and 6 bases from J, the gap between germline ends came to 14 bases. The CDR3 DNA follows: TGTGCCAGCAGCCAATCACCACTAGCCCCCGAGCAGTACTTC. Translated: CASSQSPLAPEQYF.

This rearrangement joins TRBV27 to TRBJ2-7; 8 nucleotides match TRBD2. The CDR3 has 13 residues. After removal of 5 bases from V and 4 bases from J, the junction contained 4 bases not matched to a gene. Germline V gene data show CDR1 as MNHEY and CDR2 as SMNVEV (reference sequence). Here the CDR3 DNA reads TGTGCCAGCAGTCACGGGAGGGGGTACGAGCAGTACTTC. Amino acid sequence: CASSHGRGYEQYF.

This clone occurred a few times. The chain couples TRBV30 to TRBJ1-1, with D tentatively TRBD1 (5 bases). V was clipped by 5 bases and J by 6 bases, with 13 bases between them. CDR3 size: 12 residues. Germline CDR1 GTSNPN, CDR2 SVGIG (reference sequence). This CDR3 reads CAWEGDSPEAFF. The CDR3 DNA follows: TGTGCCTGGGAAGGGGACTCGCCTGAAGCTTTCTTT. The full variable domain, in which reference TRBV30 and TRBJ1-1 provide the parts outside the CDR3, is SQTIHQWPATLVQPVGSPLSLECTVEGTSNPNLYWYRQAAGRGLQLLFYSVGIGQISSEVPQNLSASRPQDRQFILSSKKLLLSDSGFYLCAWEGDSPEAFFGQGTRLTVV.

This chain uses TRBV4-1 with TRBJ2-5, with 8 bases fitting TRBD1. CDR1 and CDR2 (germline): MGHRA, YSYEKL. Losses at the gene ends were 4 bases for V and 4 bases for J; bases not matched to a gene: 8. This CDR3 is 15 amino acids long. Written as DNA, the CDR3 is TGCGCCAGCAGCCCCGAGGACAGGGCAGGAGAGACCCAGTACTTC. The encoded protein is CASSPEDRAGETQYF.

J is TRBJ2-1 and V is TRBV7-9, with 11 positions matching TRBD2. With V trimmed by 4 bases and J by 4 bases, 3 bases remained unmatched. This CDR3 spans 15 amino acids. In germline, CDR1 is SEHNR, CDR2 FQNEAQ (reference sequence). The CDR3 DNA follows: TGTGCCAGCAGCTGGCTAGCGGGGGGTTACAATGAGCAGTTCTTC. Amino acid sequence: CASSWLAGGYNEQFF.

The rearrangement joins TRBV4-1 to TRBJ2-5, with TRBD1 matching 9 bases. There are 14 residues in the CDR3. V lost 1 base, J lost 6 bases, and 3 bases stayed unmatched. Germline V CDR1 and CDR2: MGHRA, YSYEKL. The CDR3 spells CASSQGGQGKTQYF. The CDR3 DNA sequence: TGCGCCAGCAGCCAAGGGGGACAGGGCAAGACCCAGTACTTC.

There are a few counts of this clone. The CDR3 nucleotides read TGCGCCAGCAGCCAAGATCGAGGGACAGGGATTATGGATGAGCAGTTCTTC. It yields the protein CASSQDRGTGIMDEQFF. This chain uses TRBV4-3 with TRBJ2-1; 9 positions match TRBD1. Unmatched junction bases numbered 11, after V lost 0 bases and J lost 8 bases. The CDR3 runs to 17 residues. Germline-derived CDR1 and CDR2 are LGHNA and YSLEER.

This clone has more than one count but fewer than ten. The chain has TRBV5-1 and TRBJ1-2; D perhaps matches TRBD1 (6 bases). This CDR3 spans 16 amino acids. Germline CDR1 and CDR2: SGHRS and YFSETQ. The V and J ends lost 1 base and 4 bases respectively, with 17 bases between them. CDR3 in amino acids: CASSLRWGGALYGYTF. DNA of the CDR3: TGCGCCAGCAGCTTGCGCTGGGGGGGGGCCCTCTATGGCTACACCTTC.

This clone was seen a few times. V usage is TRBV19 and J usage is TRBJ2-1; 9 nucleotides align to TRBD2. The CDR3 totals 13 residues. J was trimmed by 5 bases and V by 10 bases; bases with no gene match: 6. Germline V gene lookup returns CDR1 LNHDA and CDR2 SQIVND (reference sequence). This CDR3 reads CATEGLANNEQFF. The CDR3 coding sequence is TGTGCCACAGAGGGACTAGCCAACAATGAGCAGTTCTTC.

This sequence joins TRBV27 and TRBJ1-2; 7 bases are a match to TRBD1. In germline, CDR1 is MNHEY, CDR2 SMNVEV (reference sequence). Trimming removed 5 bases from V and 4 bases from J; junction bases left unmatched: 7. The CDR3 length is 14 residues. The CDR3 loop reads CASSPTGQFYGYTF. CDR3 DNA sequence: TGTGCCAGCAGTCCGACGGGACAGTTCTATGGCTACACCTTC.

There are a few counts of this clone. This chain uses TRBV27 with TRBJ2-7; 9 nucleotides align to TRBD2. Trimming at V came to 3 bases and at J to 5 bases, leaving 5 bases not matched to a gene. This CDR3 contains 14 residues. The germline CDR1 and CDR2 sequences are MNHEY and SMNVEV (reference sequence). The DNA for the CDR3 is TGTGCCAGCAGTTTCGGCCTAGCGGGACACGAGCAGTACTTC. Amino acid sequence: CASSFGLAGHEQYF.

This sequence joins TRBV5-6 and TRBJ1-2, with 8 nucleotides matching TRBD1. This CDR3 is built from 15 residues. Germline V gene sequence: CDR1 SGHDT, CDR2 YYEEEE. Trimming removed 4 bases from V and 4 bases from J; junction bases left unmatched: 9. CDR3 sequence reads: CASSNRQGWVYGYTF. The CDR3 nucleotides are TGTGCCAGCAGCAATAGACAGGGGTGGGTCTATGGCTACACCTTC. Filled out from reference TRBV5-6 and TRBJ1-2, the complete variable domain reads DAGVTQSPTHLIKTRGQQVTLRCSPKSGHDTVSWYQQALGQGPQFIFQYYEEEERQRGNFPDRFSGHQFPNYSSELNVNALLLGDSALYLCASSNRQGWVYGYTFGSGTRLTVV.

The chain is built from TRBV19 and TRBJ1-4, with D uncertain. The CDR3 loop spans 15 amino acids. Germline V gene sequence: CDR1 LNHDA, CDR2 SQIVND (reference sequence). V lost 7 bases and J 3 bases, leaving 15 bases between the germline ends. The CDR3 bases are TGTGCCAGTAACTCCGGGTCCGCGGCTAATGAAAAACTGTTTTTT. This sequence encodes CASNSGSAANEKLFF. Full variable domain (remainder filled in from reference TRBV19 and TRBJ1-4): DGGITQSPKYLFRKEGQNVTLSCEQNLNHDAMYWYRQDPGQGLRLIYYSQIVNDFQKGDIAEGYSVSREKKESFPLTVTSAQKNPTAFYLCASNSGSAANEKLFFGSGTQLSVL.

Only a few counts were recorded for this clone. The chain is built from TRBV30 and TRBJ2-2; D may be TRBD2 (6 bases). Trimming removed 0 bases at V and 5 bases at J, with 19 bases between. Germline-derived CDR1 and CDR2 are GTSNPN and SVGIG (reference sequence). This CDR3 has 17 residues. The CDR3 DNA reads TGTGCCTGGAGTGTACTTCGAGGGAGGCCTCTTACCGGGGAGCTGTTTTTT. Residues: CAWSVLRGRPLTGELFF.

A few counts support this clone. The genes are TRBV5-1 and TRBJ2-3; D is ambiguous. The V end lost 0 bases, the J end lost 5 bases, and 13 bases lay between the germline ends. CDR1 is SGHRS, CDR2 YFSETQ, per germline. The length of the CDR3 is 15 residues. CDR3 region: CASSLVPSRQDTQYF. CDR3 nucleotides: TGCGCCAGCAGCTTGGTGCCCAGCAGACAAGATACGCAGTATTTT.

V usage is TRBV7-6 and J usage is TRBJ1-6; possibly TRBD1 for D (6 bases). CDR1 and CDR2 from the germline V gene are SGHVS and FNYEAQ. V lost 3 bases and J 7 bases, leaving 10 bases between the germline ends. The CDR3 covers 14 residues. In DNA, the CDR3 is TGTGCCAGCAGCTTCGCGGGGGGCAATTCACCCCTCCACTTT. Its protein product is CASSFAGGNSPLHF.

V usage is TRBV2 and J usage is TRBJ2-7, with D maybe TRBD2 (6 bases). The V end lost 9 bases, the J end lost 2 bases, and 17 bases lay between the germline ends. Per germline, CDR1 SNHLY and CDR2 FYNNEI. There are 14 residues in the CDR3. The CDR3 is CASTDRDSPYEQYF. The CDR3 coding sequence is TGTGCCAGTACTGACCGGGACTCACCCTACGAGCAGTACTTC.

This clone appeared a few times. The chain combines TRBV27 with TRBJ2-3; D unresolved. V shed 3 bases and J shed 7 bases, with 14 bases lying between them. This CDR3 spans 14 amino acids. The germline CDR1 and CDR2 sequences are MNHEY and SMNVEV (reference sequence). Here the CDR3 reads CASSFARGSYTQYF. CDR3 coding DNA: TGTGCCAGCAGTTTTGCTAGAGGATCGTATACGCAGTATTTT.